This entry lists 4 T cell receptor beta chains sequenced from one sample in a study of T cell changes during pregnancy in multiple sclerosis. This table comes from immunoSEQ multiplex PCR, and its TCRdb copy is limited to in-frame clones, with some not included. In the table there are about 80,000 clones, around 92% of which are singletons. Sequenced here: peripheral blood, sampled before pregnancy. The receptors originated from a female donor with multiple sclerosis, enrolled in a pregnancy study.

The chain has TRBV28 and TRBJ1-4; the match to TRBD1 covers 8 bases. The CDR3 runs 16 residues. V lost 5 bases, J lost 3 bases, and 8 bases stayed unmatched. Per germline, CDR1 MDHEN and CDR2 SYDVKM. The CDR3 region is CASSPTGGPANEKLFF. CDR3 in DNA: TGTGCCAGCAGTCCCACAGGGGGTCCGGCTAATGAAAAACTGTTTTTT.

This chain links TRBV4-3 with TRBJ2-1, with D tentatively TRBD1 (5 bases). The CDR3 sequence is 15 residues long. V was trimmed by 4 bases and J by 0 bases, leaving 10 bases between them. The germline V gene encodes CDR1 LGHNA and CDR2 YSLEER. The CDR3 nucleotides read TGCGCCAGCAGCCCTCACGACAGCTCCTACAATGAGCAGTTCTTC. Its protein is CASSPHDSSYNEQFF.

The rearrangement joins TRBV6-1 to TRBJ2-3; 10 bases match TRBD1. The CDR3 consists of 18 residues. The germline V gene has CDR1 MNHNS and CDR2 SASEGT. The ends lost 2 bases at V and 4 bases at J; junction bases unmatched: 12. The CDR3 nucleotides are TGTGCCAGCAGTGAACCATATGACAGGGGGCGTTACTCAGATACGCAGTATTTT. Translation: CASSEPYDRGRYSDTQYF.

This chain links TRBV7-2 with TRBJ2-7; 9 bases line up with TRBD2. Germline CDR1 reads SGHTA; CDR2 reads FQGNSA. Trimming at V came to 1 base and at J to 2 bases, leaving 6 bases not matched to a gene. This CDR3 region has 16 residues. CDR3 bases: TGTGCCAGCAGCTTAGGACCGCGGGAGGGCCCCTACGAGCAGTACTTC. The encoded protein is CASSLGPREGPYEQYF.